This TCR beta chain was captured in a study of blood T cells in healthy people across ages. Study in general: Through template switching, about one barcoded beta molecule was captured per two T cells, as measured in model experiments.

The use of a sample-barcoded 5' primer and a J-beta primer mix characterized a second PCR of 7 to 11 cycles. TCRdb re-called the 5' RACE reads through MiXCR, storing one row per CDR3 protein. The sample consists of about 1.4 million distinct CDR3 sequences, around 59% of them appearing once. It was approximately 9 milliliters of peripheral blood that were drawn from each donor. Every sample yielded at least 7 million isolated PBMCs. The sequence was collected from a young man in good health. Sequencing was done on a sample of blood.

The CDR3 nucleotides are TGCAGTGCTACCGACCGGGGGGCGCCTAACACCGGGGAGCTGTTTTTT. Amino acid sequence: CSATDRGAPNTGELFF. The rearrangement uses TRBV20-1 and TRBJ2-2, with a possible D match to TRBD2 (7 bases). The V and J ends lost 4 bases and 2 bases respectively, with 17 bases between them. There are 16 residues in the CDR3. Germline CDR1 is DFQATT and CDR2 is SNEGSKA (reference sequence).